Reported below is one T cell receptor (beta chain). What this receptor recognizes is not known. Base qualities are missing; no much larger clone stands one base away. The library was prepared using 5' RACE. These reads were obtained on an Illumina HiSeq 2500. The second PCR ran for roughly 7 to 11 cycles and used a J-beta primer mix along with a sample-barcoded 5' primer. Each TCR beta cDNA molecule received a unique molecular identifier from a template-switch 5' adaptor carrying 12 random nucleotides. At least 3 million CDR3-containing paired-end reads were obtained from each sample. First-strand cDNA synthesis was performed from all RNA using the Mint cDNA synthesis kit, with priming by a TRBC-specific oligonucleotide. All cDNA was treated with uracil-DNA glycosylase and then went through a first 18-cycle PCR with the universal primers M1SS and BC2_uni_R. Under the source paper's analysis protocol: Each sample was normalized by randomly selecting 1 million high-quality reads, each carrying a distinct molecular identifier. Instead of being binned into consensus sequences, reads with shared molecular identifiers were discarded. MiTCR, with a Q25 quality threshold and the strictest error-elimination algorithm, was used for CDR3 identification, clonotype clustering and error correction. A nonparametric unseen species model with Euler transformation was used to estimate lower-bound total TCR beta diversity. The raw public data were reprocessed by TCRdb itself: fastp quality trimming at Q25, MiXCR clonotype calling, in-frame beta chains only. Duplicate CDR3 protein sequences are folded into a single record with the most common DNA and genes. These V and J calls rely on TCRdb rather than the paper's analysis. In this sample the table shows a few hundred thousand distinct CDR3 sequences, over 25% of which occur a single time. About 3.3% of the sample is in the top ten clones.

These data are taken from a study of blood T cells in healthy people across ages (dated by TCRdb to the mid-2010s). Regarding the complete study: In model experiments, roughly one uniquely barcoded TCR beta cDNA molecule per two T cells was captured by template switching. Age-related changes in TCR beta repertoire diversity were measured in the study by deep sequencing normalized with unique cDNA molecular identifiers. Four age groups were formed from the donors: young (average approximately 16 years), middle-aged (less than 40), aged (roughly 58) and long-lived (around 82). For two donors (one aged 18 to 30 and one aged 80 or older), the study analyzed two additional independent replicas of 1 million unique cDNA reads from the same blood draw.

The roughly 39 donors, aged about 6 to 95 years, were systemically healthy Caucasian individuals from Russia. Approximately 9.3 milliliters of peripheral blood were collected from each donor into EDTA-treated Vacutainer tubes. Ficoll-Paque density-gradient centrifugation was used to isolate PBMCs, with at least 7 million per sample. Trizol reagent was used to extract total RNA from PBMCs, with at least 6 micrograms per sample. Naive CD45RAhigh/CD27high T cell percentages were measured by flow cytometry on a PBMC aliquot from every donor. The cysteine opens and the phenylalanine closes a CDR3 of 16 amino acids. This entry keeps only the CDR3 DNA: 48 bases, framed from base 1. Sequences DFQATT (CDR1) and SNEGSKA (CDR2) are obtained from the germline V gene (reference sequence). Cut back by 0 bases and 0 bases, the V and J ends lie 13 bases apart. Results the study describes overall, beyond this receptor: Since profiling was done on bulk unsorted PBMCs, naive and antigen-experienced compartments could not be conclusively compared. There was a strong correlation between observed TCR beta diversity and the percentage of naive T cells measured by flow cytometry. Because the CMV infection status of the donors was unknown, age-related changes in expanded clonotypes may potentially have been confounded. Observed TCR beta diversity per million T cells fell roughly linearly with age, and a significant reduction was already apparent by age about 43. Compared with the aged group, more naive CD4+ T cells, fewer expanded clones and increased TCR diversity were shown by the long-lived group, suggesting age selection. Estimates of total diversity from one million sequenced T cells were regarded as lower bounds and underestimates.

These data were also reused for a study on T cells of mothers and their children. The second study reports: The donors were nine systemically healthy Caucasian individuals, made up of three mothers and their six children. cDNA synthesis used all of the extracted RNA, with 1.5 ug of RNA in each 15 ul reaction. In the second PCR, the M1S primer added sample barcodes and 2-4 random nucleotides. Each mother yielded over 8.5 million TCR beta CDR3 reads and each child 2.5 million to 3 million reads. Thymic selection shapes the output of TCR recombination in a similar way in related and unrelated pairs, and inherited differences have a minor effect. Normalized repertoire overlap in related mother-child pairs was always slightly higher than in unrelated mother-child pairs, but the difference was never significant. No persistent microchimeric T cell clones were detected, at a sensitivity of roughly 100 clones per million clonotypes. In the study, deep NGS was used to compare the TCR beta repertoires of mothers and children, and features distinguishing related mother-child pairs from unrelated individuals were sought. Mothers averaged roughly 36 +/- 4 years of age and children averaged roughly 11 +/- 4 years. After adapters were ligated using NEBNext reagents, the libraries underwent 100+100 nt paired-end sequencing on an Illumina HiSeq 2000. Mother and child libraries were prepared a month apart and sequenced in separate runs to prevent cross-contamination. For each donor, between about 450,000 and 2,300,000 distinct TCR beta clonotypes were identified. Naive TCR beta clonotypes were estimated from low-frequency clonotypes matched to each donor's FACS-determined naive share, without sorting.

This receptor was obtained from a boy aged 2 to 10 in good health. Rearrangement joined TRBV20-1 to TRBJ2-3, with no reliable assignment of the D segment. The sequenced sample consisted of blood. The CDR3 protein sequence reads: CSARDPKSASTDTQYF. Here is the DNA: TGCAGTGCTAGAGATCCGAAGTCGGCGAGCACAGATACGCAGTATTTT.